The 31 T cell receptor beta chains listed next were all sequenced from one sample in a study of T cell changes during pregnancy in multiple sclerosis. Assay: immunoSEQ multiplex PCR; the TCRdb copy retains only in-frame clones and omits some. The profile covers around 55,000 clones, with around 93% appearing a single time and approximately 3.8% taken by the ten largest. The sample in question was CD8+ T cells from peripheral blood mononuclear cells, obtained in the second trimester of pregnancy. Every receptor here comes from a female donor with multiple sclerosis, enrolled in a pregnancy study.

The rearrangement joins TRBV27 to TRBJ2-7, with unresolved D. The CDR3 length is 15 residues. Germline loops: CDR1 MNHEY, CDR2 SMNVEV (reference sequence). V was trimmed by 6 bases and J by 2 bases, leaving 17 bases between them. The CDR3 coding sequence is TGTGCCAGCAGCCCCCGGGTTAGTGCAACCTACGAGCAGTACTTC. It specifies CASSPRVSATYEQYF.

This chain uses TRBV13 with TRBJ2-5; 10 nucleotides line up with TRBD2. The CDR3 sequence is 15 residues long. Germline CDR1 is PRHDT and CDR2 is FYEKMQ (reference sequence). With V trimmed by 5 bases and J by 3 bases, 6 bases remained unmatched. This chain's CDR3 is CASSPSGTSEETQYF. DNA for the CDR3: TGTGCCAGCAGCCCATCCGGGACTAGCGAAGAGACCCAGTACTTC.

The rearrangement uses TRBV4-3 and TRBJ1-5, with 9 bases fitting TRBD1. The V gene end was trimmed by 2 bases and the J gene end by 2 bases; junction bases not matched to a gene: 1. The germline V gene has CDR1 LGHNA and CDR2 YSLEER. This CDR3 region has 15 residues. CDR3 nucleotides: TGCGCCAGCAGCCAAACAGGGGGCGGCAATCAGCCCCAGCATTTT. Translating gives CASSQTGGGNQPQHF.

The rearrangement joins TRBV27 to TRBJ1-5; D is unclear. V gave up 6 bases and J gave up 6 bases, with 15 bases separating them. The CDR3 covers 14 residues. CDR1 is MNHEY, CDR2 SMNVEV, per germline (reference sequence). The CDR3, as DNA: TGTGCCAGCAGACAAACGGGGTTAGGTCAGCCCCAGCATTTT. Translated: CASRQTGLGQPQHF.

This clone was picked up a small number of times. The chain links TRBV14 to TRBJ1-1, with D possibly being TRBD1 (5 bases). Germline loops: CDR1 SGHDN, CDR2 FVKESK. This CDR3 contains 12 residues. V was cut by 3 bases and J by 9 bases, with 11 bases left in between. CDR3 residues: CASSHGAGKAFF. The CDR3 DNA reads as TGTGCCAGCAGCCACGGGGCGGGGAAAGCTTTCTTT.

The V gene is TRBV5-1, the J gene TRBJ1-1; perhaps TRBD1 as D (6 bases). This CDR3 is 15 amino acids long. The ends were cut back, 4 bases at V and 4 bases at J, with 17 bases in the middle. CDR1 is SGHRS, CDR2 YFSETQ, per germline. CDR3 loop: CASSPLQGGGTEAFF. The CDR3 DNA sequence: TGCGCCAGCAGCCCTCTACAGGGTGGAGGCACTGAAGCTTTCTTT.

The chain employs TRBV4-3 and TRBJ1-1; 7 bases match TRBD1. Germline CDR1 and CDR2: LGHNA and YSLEER. The CDR3 loop spans 15 amino acids. The V segment lost 0 bases and the J segment 7 bases; nucleotides outside the gene matches: 8. The CDR3 bases are TGCGCCAGCAGCCAAGATTTGACAGGGCACAATGAAGCTTTCTTT. Translating it yields CASSQDLTGHNEAFF.

The rearrangement joins TRBV7-2 to TRBJ1-3; no definite D call. V shed 2 bases and J shed 6 bases, with 20 bases lying between them. Germline V CDR1 and CDR2: SGHTA, FQGNSA. The CDR3 totals 17 residues. In DNA form, the CDR3 reads TGTGCCAGCAGCTTAACGTCCGAAGCTTTACCTGAAAACACCATATATTTT. It translates to CASSLTSEALPENTIYF.

The chain links TRBV7-6 to TRBJ2-7; 8 bases align to TRBD1. V dropped 3 bases and J dropped 0; count of bases not matched to a gene: 4. Germline-derived CDR1 and CDR2 are SGHVS and FNYEAQ. The CDR3 has 15 residues. CDR3 amino acids: CASSLGQAPSYEQYF. DNA for the CDR3: TGTGCCAGCAGCTTGGGACAGGCCCCCTCCTACGAGCAGTACTTC.

The genes are TRBV9 and TRBJ2-3, with TRBD2 identical over 7 bases. The V gene end was trimmed by 0 bases and the J gene end by 6 bases; junction bases not matched to a gene: 7. This CDR3 contains 15 residues. CDR1 and CDR2 (germline): SGDLS, YYNGEE. The CDR3 reads CASSVASGGGDTQYF. Here the CDR3 DNA reads TGTGCCAGCAGCGTAGCTTCGGGGGGAGGGGATACGCAGTATTTT.

Regarding this clone: One end of the junction is discordant with germline, which a read error may explain. Other nucleotide sequences from this sample produce the same CDR3. The chain has TRBV29-1 and TRBJ1-1; no clear D gene. Germline V gene data show CDR1 as SQVTM and CDR2 as ANQGSEA. The CDR3 extends over 11 amino acids. The CDR3 DNA reads as TGCAGCGTTGCCGGAGGGTCTGAGGCTTTCTTT. Translating it yields CSVAGGSEAFF.

The rearrangement uses TRBV4-2 and TRBJ1-2; 8 nucleotides line up with TRBD1. V was clipped by 5 bases and J by 5 bases; unmatched bases: 10. The CDR3 contains 15 residues. Germline V gene sequence: CDR1 LGHNA, CDR2 YNFKEQ. CDR3 sequence reads: CASSIYRGSGYGYTF. The CDR3 DNA sequence: TGTGCCAGCAGCATCTACAGGGGGTCGGGGTATGGCTACACCTTC.

The gene calls are TRBV10-3 and TRBJ1-4; 9 bases match TRBD1. This CDR3 has 14 amino acids. Germline V lookup: CDR1 ENHRY, CDR2 SYGVKD. V was clipped by 5 bases and J by 7 bases; unmatched bases: 5. CDR3 sequence reads: CAISLDRGGEKLFF. CDR3 DNA sequence: TGTGCCATCAGTTTGGACAGGGGTGGTGAAAAACTGTTTTTT.

The chain links TRBV27 to TRBJ2-3; TRBD1 matches 11 bases. The CDR3 is 17 residues long. Germline V CDR1 and CDR2: MNHEY, SMNVEV (reference sequence). After removal of 4 bases from V and 2 bases from J, the junction contained 8 bases not matched to a gene. The CDR3 spells CASSSLRTGGNTDTQYF. DNA of the CDR3: TGTGCCAGCAGTTCCCTGAGGACAGGGGGCAACACAGATACGCAGTATTTT.

The chain employs TRBV7-9 and TRBJ2-7, with TRBD1 matching over 10 bases. The junction had 0 bases not matched to a gene; V was cut back by 8 bases and J by 2 bases. The CDR3 length is 12 residues. The germline V gene encodes CDR1 SEHNR and CDR2 FQNEAQ (reference sequence). In nucleotides, the CDR3 is TGTGCCAGCGGACAGGGGGCCTACGAGCAGTACTTC. Translated: CASGQGAYEQYF. The complete variable domain, with remaining parts taken from reference TRBV7-9 and TRBJ2-7, reads DTGVSQNPRHKITKRGQNVTFRCDPISEHNRLYWYRQTLGQGPEFLTYFQNEAQLEKSRLLSDRFSAERPKGSFSTLEIQRTEQGDSAMYLCASGQGAYEQYFGPGTRLTVT.

This clone showed up just once. The chain couples TRBV28 to TRBJ2-7; maybe TRBD1 (5 bases). Trimming removed 8 bases at V and 1 base at J, with 12 bases between. Germline V lookup: CDR1 MDHEN, CDR2 SYDVKM. This CDR3 has 13 amino acids. CDR3 DNA: TGTGCCAGCTGGGGCCTGGTTTCCTACGAGCAGTACTTC. It is translated as CASWGLVSYEQYF. Complete variable domain (other parts from reference TRBV28 and TRBJ2-7): DVKVTQSSRYLVKRTGEKVFLECVQDMDHENMFWYRQDPGLGLRLIYFSYDVKMKEKGDIPEGYSVSREKKERFSLILESASTNQTSMYLCASWGLVSYEQYFGPGTRLTVT.

This clone occurred once. The chain recombines TRBV5-1 with TRBJ1-2; 8 bases are a match to TRBD1. This CDR3 is built from 16 residues. Losses at the gene ends were 2 bases for V and 8 bases for J; bases not matched to a gene: 14. Germline V gene lookup returns CDR1 SGHRS and CDR2 YFSETQ. The CDR3 region has the DNA TGCGCCAGCAGCTTAGTGGGACAGGAAGGTTTAGAAGGCTACACCTTC. Its translation: CASSLVGQEGLEGYTF. Complete variable domain (other parts from reference TRBV5-1 and TRBJ1-2): KAGVTQTPRYLIKTRGQQVTLSCSPISGHRSVSWYQQTPGQGLQFLFEYFSETQRNKGNFPGRFSGRQFSNSRSEMNVSTLELGDSALYLCASSLVGQEGLEGYTFGSGTRLTVV.

V gene TRBV14 combines with J gene TRBJ2-7; perhaps TRBD2 as D (5 bases). V gave up 4 bases and J gave up 2 bases, with 12 bases separating them. This CDR3 region has 14 residues. Germline-derived CDR1 and CDR2 are SGHDN and FVKESK. This CDR3 reads CASSPRAQPYEQYF. CDR3 bases: TGTGCCAGCAGCCCGCGGGCACAGCCCTACGAGCAGTACTTC.

This rearrangement joins TRBV5-4 to TRBJ2-7, with TRBD1 identical over 8 bases. This CDR3 region has 13 residues. The junction had 3 bases not matched to a gene; V was cut back by 4 bases and J by 3 bases. The germline gives CDR1 SGHNT, CDR2 YYREEE (reference sequence). This CDR3 is CASSLGTGYEQYF. Here the CDR3 DNA reads TGTGCCAGCAGCCTAGGGACAGGCTACGAGCAGTACTTC.

The chain is built from TRBV10-3 and TRBJ2-3; D remains ambiguous. Germline values: CDR1 ENHRY, CDR2 SYGVKD. The CDR3 spans 16 residues. With 2 bases removed from V and 0 bases from J, the gap between germline ends came to 12 bases. The CDR3: CAISETASSSTDTQYF. The DNA for the CDR3 is TGTGCCATCAGTGAGACAGCATCTTCTAGCACAGATACGCAGTATTTT.

The chain employs TRBV10-3 and TRBJ1-2; D is perhaps TRBD1 (5 bases). This CDR3 is built from 13 residues. The germline V gene encodes CDR1 ENHRY and CDR2 SYGVKD. V was trimmed by 7 bases and J by 4 bases, leaving 13 bases between them. The CDR3 loop is CAITQGRGYGYTF. The CDR3 nucleotides are TGTGCCATCACCCAGGGTCGCGGCTATGGCTACACCTTC.

The rearrangement links TRBV5-4 to TRBJ2-7; TRBD1 aligns across 7 bases. V shed 0 bases and J 5 bases; nucleotides not matched to a gene: 2. CDR3 size: 13 residues. Germline assignment: CDR1 SGHNT and CDR2 YYREEE (reference sequence). CDR3 DNA sequence: TGTGCCAGCAGCTTGGGACAGGGAGACGAGCAGTACTTC. Residues: CASSLGQGDEQYF. The entire variable domain, with the rest obtained from reference TRBV5-4 and TRBJ2-7, is as follows: ETGVTQSPTHLIKTRGQQVTLRCSSQSGHNTVSWYQQALGQGPQFIFQYYREEENGRGNFPPRFSGLQFPNYSSELNVNALELDDSALYLCASSLGQGDEQYFGPGTRLTVT.

V and J are TRBV25-1 and TRBJ2-5; the match to TRBD2 covers 7 bases. CDR3 length: 17 residues. Germline trimming cut 1 base from V and 2 bases from J; bases unmatched to any gene: 10. CDR1 is MGHDK, CDR2 SYGVNS, per germline. The CDR3 here is CASSEWGGGRFQETQYF. DNA for the CDR3: TGTGCCAGCAGTGAATGGGGCGGGGGTCGATTTCAAGAGACCCAGTACTTC. Supplemented by reference TRBV25-1 and TRBJ2-5, the full variable domain reads EADIYQTPRYLVIGTGKKITLECSQTMGHDKMYWYQQDPGMELHLIHYSYGVNSTEKGDLSSESTVSRIRTEHFPLTLESARPSHTSQYLCASSEWGGGRFQETQYFGPGTRLLVL.

V is TRBV5-8 and J is TRBJ2-7, with 9 positions matching TRBD1. CDR1 is SGHTS, CDR2 YDEGEE, per germline. CDR3 length: 14 residues. The V and J ends lost 4 bases and 3 bases, in that order; junction bases with no gene match: 5. The CDR3 here is CASSTPGQGYEQYF. DNA of the CDR3: TGTGCCAGCAGCACCCCGGGACAGGGCTACGAGCAGTACTTC.

The CDR3 is CSVDLTGRKETQYF. The CDR3 coding sequence is TGCAGCGTTGACCTTACAGGTAGAAAAGAGACCCAGTACTTC. The rearrangement joins TRBV29-1 to TRBJ2-5; tentative D call: TRBD1 (5 bases). The CDR3 consists of 14 residues. The V end was cut by 3 bases, the J end by 3 bases, with 14 bases between. The V gene's germline CDR1 is SQVTM and CDR2 ANQGSEA. Filled out from reference TRBV29-1 and TRBJ2-5, the complete variable domain reads SAVISQKPSRDICQRGTSLTIQCQVDSQVTMMFWYRQQPGQSLTLIATANQGSEATYESGFVIDKFPISRPNLTFSTLTVSNMSPEDSSIYLCSVDLTGRKETQYFGPGTRLLVL.

The CDR3 nucleotides read TGTGCCAGCAGTTCCGGGACTACCTTATACAATGAGCAGTTCTTC. Encoded protein: CASSSGTTLYNEQFF. The chain carries TRBV27 and TRBJ2-1, with TRBD2 matching over 7 bases. V was clipped by 4 bases and J by 4 bases; unmatched bases: 7. The CDR3 is made up of 15 amino acids. Germline lookup yields CDR1 MNHEY and CDR2 SMNVEV (reference sequence).

The chain links TRBV6-4 to TRBJ1-2; D unresolved. V was shortened by 5 bases and J by 0 bases, with 4 bases between the two germline ends. The germline CDR1 and CDR2 sequences are MRHNA and SNTAGT. This CDR3 has 12 residues. CDR3 protein: CASSLANYGYTF. The CDR3 DNA reads as TGTGCCAGCAGTTTAGCTAACTATGGCTACACCTTC.

This clone was observed a single time. The rearrangement links TRBV2 to TRBJ2-7; possibly TRBD2 for D (7 bases). Germline values: CDR1 SNHLY, CDR2 FYNNEI. V was pared by 7 bases and J by 4 bases, with 14 bases between. The CDR3 is 13 residues long. CDR3 nucleotide sequence: TGTGCCAGCATAGGGGGGGTGGGGTACGAGCAGTACTTC. Protein product: CASIGGVGYEQYF. Full variable domain (outside the CDR3, taken from reference TRBV2 and TRBJ2-7): EPEVTQTPSHQVTQMGQEVILRCVPISNHLYFYWYRQILGQKVEFLVSFYNNEISEKSEIFDDQFSVERPDGSNFTLKIRSTKLEDSAMYFCASIGGVGYEQYFGPGTRLTVT.

The CDR3 reads CASSMETSVHNEQFF. In nucleotides, the CDR3 is TGTGCCAGTAGTATGGAGACTAGCGTCCACAATGAGCAGTTCTTC. The V and J genes are TRBV19 and TRBJ2-1, with TRBD2 matching over 8 bases. The CDR3 is 15 residues long. The germline V gene has CDR1 LNHDA and CDR2 SQIVND (reference sequence). The trim removed 3 bases at V and 5 bases at J, leaving 6 bases unmatched.

CDR3 region: CSVGGTGASWTEAFF. The CDR3 DNA reads as TGCAGCGTTGGAGGGACAGGGGCTTCTTGGACTGAAGCTTTCTTT. The V gene is TRBV29-1, the J gene TRBJ1-1, with 10 bases identical to TRBD1. V shed 4 bases and J 5 bases; nucleotides not matched to a gene: 10. The germline V gene encodes CDR1 SQVTM and CDR2 ANQGSEA. This CDR3 is 15 amino acids long.

This chain uses TRBV13 with TRBJ2-7, with D maybe TRBD1 (5 bases). Trimming pared 5 bases from V and 2 bases from J, leaving 7 bases between. In germline, CDR1 is PRHDT, CDR2 FYEKMQ (reference sequence). CDR3 length: 12 amino acids. The DNA of the CDR3 is TGTGCCAGCAGCGACAGAACCTACGAGCAGTACTTC. It specifies CASSDRTYEQYF.